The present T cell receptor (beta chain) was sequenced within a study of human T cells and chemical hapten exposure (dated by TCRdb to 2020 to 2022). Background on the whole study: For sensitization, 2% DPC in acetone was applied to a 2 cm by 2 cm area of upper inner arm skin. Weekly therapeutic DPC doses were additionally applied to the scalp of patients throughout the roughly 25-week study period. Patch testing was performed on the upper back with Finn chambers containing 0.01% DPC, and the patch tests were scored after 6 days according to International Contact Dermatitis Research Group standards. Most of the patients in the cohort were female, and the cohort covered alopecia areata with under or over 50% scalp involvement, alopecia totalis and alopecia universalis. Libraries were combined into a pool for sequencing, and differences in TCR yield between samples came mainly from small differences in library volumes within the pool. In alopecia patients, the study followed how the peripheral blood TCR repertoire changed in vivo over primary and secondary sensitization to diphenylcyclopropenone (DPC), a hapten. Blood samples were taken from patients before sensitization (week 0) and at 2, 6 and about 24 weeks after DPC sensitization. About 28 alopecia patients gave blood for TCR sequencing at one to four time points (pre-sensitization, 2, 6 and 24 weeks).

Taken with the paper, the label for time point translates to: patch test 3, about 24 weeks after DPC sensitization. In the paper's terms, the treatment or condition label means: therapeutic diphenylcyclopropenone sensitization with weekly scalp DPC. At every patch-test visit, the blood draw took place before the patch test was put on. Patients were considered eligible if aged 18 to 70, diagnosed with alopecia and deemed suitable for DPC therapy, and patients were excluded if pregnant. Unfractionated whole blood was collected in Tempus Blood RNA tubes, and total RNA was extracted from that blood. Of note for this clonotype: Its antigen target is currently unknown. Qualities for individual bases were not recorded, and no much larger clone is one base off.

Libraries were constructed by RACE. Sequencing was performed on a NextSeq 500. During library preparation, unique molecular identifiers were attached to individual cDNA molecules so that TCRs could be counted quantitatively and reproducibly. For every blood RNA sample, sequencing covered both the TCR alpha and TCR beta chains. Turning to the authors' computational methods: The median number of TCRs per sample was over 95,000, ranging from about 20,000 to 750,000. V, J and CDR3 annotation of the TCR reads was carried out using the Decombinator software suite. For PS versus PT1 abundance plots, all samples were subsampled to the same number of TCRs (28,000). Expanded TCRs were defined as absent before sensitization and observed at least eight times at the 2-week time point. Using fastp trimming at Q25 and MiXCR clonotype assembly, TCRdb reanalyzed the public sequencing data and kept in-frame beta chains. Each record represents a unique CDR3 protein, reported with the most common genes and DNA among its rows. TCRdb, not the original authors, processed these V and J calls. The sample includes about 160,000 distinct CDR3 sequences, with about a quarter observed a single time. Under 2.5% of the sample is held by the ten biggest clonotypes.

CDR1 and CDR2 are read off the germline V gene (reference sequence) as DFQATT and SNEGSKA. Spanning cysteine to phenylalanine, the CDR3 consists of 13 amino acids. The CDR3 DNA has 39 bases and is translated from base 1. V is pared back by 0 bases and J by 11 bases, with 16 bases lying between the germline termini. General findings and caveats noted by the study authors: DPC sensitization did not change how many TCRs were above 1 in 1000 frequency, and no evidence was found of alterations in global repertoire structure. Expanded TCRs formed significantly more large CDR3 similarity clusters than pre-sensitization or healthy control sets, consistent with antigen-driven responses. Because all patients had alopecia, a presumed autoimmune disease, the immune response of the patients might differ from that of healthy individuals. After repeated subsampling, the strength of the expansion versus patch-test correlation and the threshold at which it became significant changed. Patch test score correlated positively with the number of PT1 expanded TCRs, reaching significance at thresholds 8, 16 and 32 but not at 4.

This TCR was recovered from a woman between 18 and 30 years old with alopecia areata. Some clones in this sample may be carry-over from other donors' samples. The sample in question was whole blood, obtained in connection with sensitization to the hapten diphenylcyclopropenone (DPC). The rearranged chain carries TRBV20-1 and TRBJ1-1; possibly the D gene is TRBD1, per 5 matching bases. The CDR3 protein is CSARDTAGMRAFF. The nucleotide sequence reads TGCAGTGCTAGAGATACGGCAGGGATGCGGGCTTTCTTT.